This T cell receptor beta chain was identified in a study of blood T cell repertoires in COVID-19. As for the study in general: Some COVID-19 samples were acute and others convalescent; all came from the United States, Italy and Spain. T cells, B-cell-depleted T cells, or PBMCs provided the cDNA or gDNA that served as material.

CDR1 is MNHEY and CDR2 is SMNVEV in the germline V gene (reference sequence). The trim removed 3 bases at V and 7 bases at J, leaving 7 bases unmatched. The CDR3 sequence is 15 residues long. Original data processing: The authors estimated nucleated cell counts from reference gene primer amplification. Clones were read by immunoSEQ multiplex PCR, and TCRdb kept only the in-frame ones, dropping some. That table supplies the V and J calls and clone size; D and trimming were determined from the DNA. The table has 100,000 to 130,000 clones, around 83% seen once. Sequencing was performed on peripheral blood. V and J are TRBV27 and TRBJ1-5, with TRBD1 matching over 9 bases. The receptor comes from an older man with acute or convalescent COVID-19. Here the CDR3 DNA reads TGTGCCAGCAGTTTTTATGGGACAGGGTCCCAGCCCCAGCATTTT. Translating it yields CASSFYGTGSQPQHF.